The 5 T cell receptor beta chains presented below share a single source sample, sequenced in a study of T cells in localized non-small cell lung cancer. The protocol was immunoSEQ multiplex PCR, while the TCRdb copy is restricted to in-frame clones and leaves out a portion. This table has 9,500 to 11,000 clones, roughly 80% appearing once. The input for sequencing was peripheral blood mononuclear cells, taken before any cancer treatment. Source of these receptors: a female donor aged 60 or older with stage II lung adenocarcinoma.

The chain carries TRBV30 and TRBJ2-1, with D possibly being TRBD2 (5 bases). Trimming took 1 base from V and 7 from J, leaving 14 bases between them. Germline CDR1 reads GTSNPN; CDR2 reads SVGIG (reference sequence). The CDR3 covers 14 residues. Written as DNA, the CDR3 is TGTGCCTGGAGTGCATCCGGGAATCGAAATGAGCAGTTCTTC. Amino acid sequence: CAWSASGNRNEQFF.

The chain recombines TRBV29-1 with TRBJ2-4; possible D gene TRBD2, 5 bases. The CDR3 is 12 amino acids. V was cut by 2 bases and J by 6 bases, with 8 bases left in between. CDR1 and CDR2 from the germline V gene are SQVTM and ANQGSEA. CDR3 in amino acids: CSVETSSNIQYF. CDR3 sequence (DNA): TGCAGCGTTGAAACTAGTTCAAACATTCAGTACTTC.

The rearrangement joins TRBV6-5 to TRBJ2-5; possible D gene TRBD2, 6 bases. The CDR3 is 13 residues long. Deletions cut 2 bases from V and 2 bases from J, with 6 bases between. CDR1 and CDR2 from the germline V gene are MNHEY and SVGAGI. This CDR3 is CASSYGGQETQYF. In DNA, the CDR3 is TGTGCCAGCAGTTACGGGGGGCAAGAGACCCAGTACTTC.

This clone has only a few counts. The CDR3 reads CATSRRQGAGTEAFF. DNA for the CDR3: TGTGCCACCAGCAGGAGACAGGGGGCGGGTACTGAAGCTTTCTTT. This chain uses TRBV15 with TRBJ1-1; 10 bases line up with TRBD1. The CDR3 extends over 15 amino acids. Germline assignment: CDR1 LNHNV and CDR2 YYDKDF (reference sequence). With V trimmed by 3 bases and J by 5 bases, 6 bases remained unmatched.

The chain joins TRBV6-6 to TRBJ1-1; D call uncertain. CDR3 size: 15 residues. V lost 6 bases and J 1 base, leaving 15 bases between the germline ends. Per germline, CDR1 MNHNY and CDR2 SVGAGI (reference sequence). The CDR3 sequence: CASRSQVGPNTEAFF. The CDR3 DNA is TGTGCCAGCAGGTCCCAGGTGGGTCCGAACACTGAAGCTTTCTTT.